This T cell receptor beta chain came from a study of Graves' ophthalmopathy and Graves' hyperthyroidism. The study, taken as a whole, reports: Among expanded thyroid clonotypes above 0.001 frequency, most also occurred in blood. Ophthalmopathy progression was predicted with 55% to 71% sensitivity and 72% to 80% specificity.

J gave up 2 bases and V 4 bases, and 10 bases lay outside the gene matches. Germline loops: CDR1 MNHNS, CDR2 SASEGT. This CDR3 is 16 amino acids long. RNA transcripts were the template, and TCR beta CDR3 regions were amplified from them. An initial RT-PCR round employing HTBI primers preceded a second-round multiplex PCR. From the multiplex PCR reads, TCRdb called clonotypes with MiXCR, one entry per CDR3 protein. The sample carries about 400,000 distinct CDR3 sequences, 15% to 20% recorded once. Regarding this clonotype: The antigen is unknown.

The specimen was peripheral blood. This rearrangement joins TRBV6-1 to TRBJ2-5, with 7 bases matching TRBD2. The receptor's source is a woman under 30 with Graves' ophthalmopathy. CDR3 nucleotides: TGTGCCAGCAGTGCTCAAAGAGCGGGGTCGCAAGAGACCCAGTACTTC. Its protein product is CASSAQRAGSQETQYF.